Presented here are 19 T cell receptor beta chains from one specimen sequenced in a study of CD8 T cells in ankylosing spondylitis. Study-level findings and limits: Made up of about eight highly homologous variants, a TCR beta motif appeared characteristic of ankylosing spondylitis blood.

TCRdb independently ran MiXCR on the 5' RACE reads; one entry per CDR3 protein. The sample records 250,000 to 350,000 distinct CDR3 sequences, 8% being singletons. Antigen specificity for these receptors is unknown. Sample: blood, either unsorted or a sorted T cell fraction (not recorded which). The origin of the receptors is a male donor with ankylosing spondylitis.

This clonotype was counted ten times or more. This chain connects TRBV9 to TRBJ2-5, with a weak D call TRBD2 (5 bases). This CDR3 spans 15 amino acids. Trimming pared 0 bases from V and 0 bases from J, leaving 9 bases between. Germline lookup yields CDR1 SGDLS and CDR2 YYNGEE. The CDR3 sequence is CASSVAGGYQETQYF. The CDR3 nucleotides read TGTGCCAGCAGCGTAGCCGGCGGGTACCAAGAGACCCAGTACTTC.

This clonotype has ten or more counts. The CDR3 bases are TGTGCCAGCAGTGAGGCCCCAGGGGTTCACGAGCAGTACTTC. Translating gives CASSEAPGVHEQYF. The chain combines TRBV2 with TRBJ2-7; possible D gene TRBD1, 6 bases. The V end was cut by 3 bases, the J end by 5 bases, with 14 bases between. Germline CDR1 SNHLY, CDR2 FYNNEI. This CDR3 comprises 14 residues.

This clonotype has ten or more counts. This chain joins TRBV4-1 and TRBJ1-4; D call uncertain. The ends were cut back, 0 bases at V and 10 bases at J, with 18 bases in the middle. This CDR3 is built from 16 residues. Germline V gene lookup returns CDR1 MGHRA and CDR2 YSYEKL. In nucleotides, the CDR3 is TGCGCCAGCAGCCAAGATGGAGGAGCGGTGTCAGTAAAACTGTTTTTT. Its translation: CASSQDGGAVSVKLFF.

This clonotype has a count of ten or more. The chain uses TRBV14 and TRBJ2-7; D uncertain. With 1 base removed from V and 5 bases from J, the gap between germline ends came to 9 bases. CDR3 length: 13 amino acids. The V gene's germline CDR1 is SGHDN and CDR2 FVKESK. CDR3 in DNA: TGTGCCAGCAGCCAAGTATGGACCCACGAGCAGTACTTC. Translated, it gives CASSQVWTHEQYF.

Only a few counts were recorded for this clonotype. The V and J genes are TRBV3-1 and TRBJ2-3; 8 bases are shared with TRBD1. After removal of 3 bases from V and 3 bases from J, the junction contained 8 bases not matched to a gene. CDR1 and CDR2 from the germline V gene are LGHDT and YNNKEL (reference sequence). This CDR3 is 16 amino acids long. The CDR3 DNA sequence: TGTGCCAGCAGCCAGCACCGGGACAGGAAGACAGATACGCAGTATTTT. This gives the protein CASSQHRDRKTDTQYF.

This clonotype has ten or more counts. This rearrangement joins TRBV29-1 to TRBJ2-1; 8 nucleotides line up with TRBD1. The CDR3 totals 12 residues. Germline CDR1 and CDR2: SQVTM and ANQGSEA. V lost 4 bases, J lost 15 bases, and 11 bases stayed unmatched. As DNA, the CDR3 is TGCAGCGTTGCAATTGACAGGGGCCTAGCGTTCTTC. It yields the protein CSVAIDRGLAFF.

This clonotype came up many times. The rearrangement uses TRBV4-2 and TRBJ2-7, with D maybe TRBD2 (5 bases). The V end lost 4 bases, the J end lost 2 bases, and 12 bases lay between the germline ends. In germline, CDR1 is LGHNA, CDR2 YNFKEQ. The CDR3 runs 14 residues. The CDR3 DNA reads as TGTGCCAGCAGCCTAGACACGGGAACCTACGAGCAGTACTTC. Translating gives CASSLDTGTYEQYF.

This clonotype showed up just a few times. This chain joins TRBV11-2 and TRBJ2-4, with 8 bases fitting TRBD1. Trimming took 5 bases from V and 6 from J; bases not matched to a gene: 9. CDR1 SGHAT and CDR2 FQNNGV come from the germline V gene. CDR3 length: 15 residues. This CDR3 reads CASSPSGGRLNIQYF. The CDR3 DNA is TGTGCCAGCAGCCCCTCAGGGGGCCGGTTAAACATTCAGTACTTC. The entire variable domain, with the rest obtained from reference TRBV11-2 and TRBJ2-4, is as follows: EAGVAQSPRYKIIEKRQSVAFWCNPISGHATLYWYQQILGQGPKLLIQFQNNGVVDDSQLPKDRFSAERLKGVDSTLKIQPAKLEDSAVYLCASSPSGGRLNIQYFGAGTRLSVL.

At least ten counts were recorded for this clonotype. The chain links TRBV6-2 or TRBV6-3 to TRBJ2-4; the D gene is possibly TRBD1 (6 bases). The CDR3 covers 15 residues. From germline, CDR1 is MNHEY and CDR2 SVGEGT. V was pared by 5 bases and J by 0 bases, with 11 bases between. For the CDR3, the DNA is TGTGCCAGCAGTCGGGACAACTTAGCCAAAAACATTCAGTACTTC. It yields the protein CASSRDNLAKNIQYF.

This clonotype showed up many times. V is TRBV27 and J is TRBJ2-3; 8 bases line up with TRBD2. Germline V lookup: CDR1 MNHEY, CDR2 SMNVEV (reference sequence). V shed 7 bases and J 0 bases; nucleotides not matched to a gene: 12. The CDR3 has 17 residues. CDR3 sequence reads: CASKASRGGTSTDTQYF. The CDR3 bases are TGTGCCAGCAAAGCTTCTCGCGGGGGGACTAGCACAGATACGCAGTATTTT.

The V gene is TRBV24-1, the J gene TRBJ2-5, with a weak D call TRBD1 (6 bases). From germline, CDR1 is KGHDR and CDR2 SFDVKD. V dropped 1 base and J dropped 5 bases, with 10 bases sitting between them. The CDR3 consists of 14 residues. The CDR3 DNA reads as TGTGCCACCAGTGATTTCCGGACAGAGGAGACCCAGTACTTC. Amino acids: CATSDFRTEETQYF.

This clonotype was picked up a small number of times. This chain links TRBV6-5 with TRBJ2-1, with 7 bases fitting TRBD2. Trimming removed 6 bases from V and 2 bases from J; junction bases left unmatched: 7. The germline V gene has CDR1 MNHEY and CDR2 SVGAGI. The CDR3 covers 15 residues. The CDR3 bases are TGTGCCAGCAGCTACACTAGCGTTCCCTACAATGAGCAGTTCTTC. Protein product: CASSYTSVPYNEQFF.

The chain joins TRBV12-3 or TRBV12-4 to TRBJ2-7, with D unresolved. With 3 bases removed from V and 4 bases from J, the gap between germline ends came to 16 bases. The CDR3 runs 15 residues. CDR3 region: CASSFSPSTRYEQYF. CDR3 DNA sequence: TGTGCCAGCAGTTTTTCTCCCAGCACCCGTTACGAGCAGTACTTC.

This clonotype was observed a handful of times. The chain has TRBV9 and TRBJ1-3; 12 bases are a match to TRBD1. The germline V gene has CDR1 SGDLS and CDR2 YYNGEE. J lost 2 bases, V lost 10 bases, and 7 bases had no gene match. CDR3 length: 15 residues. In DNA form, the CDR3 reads TGTGCCTCTGGGACAGGGGGCGTACCTGGAAACACCATATATTTT. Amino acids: CASGTGGVPGNTIYF.

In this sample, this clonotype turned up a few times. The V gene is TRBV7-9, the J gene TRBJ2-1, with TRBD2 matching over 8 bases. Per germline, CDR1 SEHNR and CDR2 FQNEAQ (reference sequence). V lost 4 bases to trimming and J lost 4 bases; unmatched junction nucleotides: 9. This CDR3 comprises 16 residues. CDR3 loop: CASSSAGELDYNEQFF. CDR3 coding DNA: TGTGCCAGCAGCTCAGCGGGAGAGCTGGATTACAATGAGCAGTTCTTC.

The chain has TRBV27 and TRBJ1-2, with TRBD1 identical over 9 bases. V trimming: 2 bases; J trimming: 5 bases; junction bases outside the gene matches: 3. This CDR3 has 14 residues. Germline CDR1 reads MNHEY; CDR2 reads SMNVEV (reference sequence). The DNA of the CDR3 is TGTGCCAGCAGTTTAAACAGGGGGCAATATGGCTACACCTTC. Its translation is CASSLNRGQYGYTF.

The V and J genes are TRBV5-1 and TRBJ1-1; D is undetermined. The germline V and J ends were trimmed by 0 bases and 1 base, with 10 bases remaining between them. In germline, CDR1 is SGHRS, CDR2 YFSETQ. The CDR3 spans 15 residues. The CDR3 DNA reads TGCGCCAGCAGCTTGGGGCAGGCATGGAACACTGAAGCTTTCTTT. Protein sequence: CASSLGQAWNTEAFF.

The CDR3, as DNA: TGTGCCACCCTCTCTACCGCCTACGAGCAGTACTTC. This sequence encodes CATLSTAYEQYF. The chain has TRBV3-1 and TRBJ2-7; D not resolved. V lost 10 bases, J lost 2 bases, and 12 bases lay in between. The germline V gene encodes CDR1 LGHDT and CDR2 YNNKEL (reference sequence). This CDR3 has 12 amino acids.

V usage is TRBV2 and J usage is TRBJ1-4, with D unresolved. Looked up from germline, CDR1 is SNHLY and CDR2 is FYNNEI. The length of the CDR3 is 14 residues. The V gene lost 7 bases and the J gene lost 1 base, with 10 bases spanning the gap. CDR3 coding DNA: TGTGCCAGCAACCTCGTCGGAACTAATGAAAAACTGTTTTTT. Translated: CASNLVGTNEKLFF. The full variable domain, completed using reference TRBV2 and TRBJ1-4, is EPEVTQTPSHQVTQMGQEVILRCVPISNHLYFYWYRQILGQKVEFLVSFYNNEISEKSEIFDDQFSVERPDGSNFTLKIRSTKLEDSAMYFCASNLVGTNEKLFFGSGTQLSVL.